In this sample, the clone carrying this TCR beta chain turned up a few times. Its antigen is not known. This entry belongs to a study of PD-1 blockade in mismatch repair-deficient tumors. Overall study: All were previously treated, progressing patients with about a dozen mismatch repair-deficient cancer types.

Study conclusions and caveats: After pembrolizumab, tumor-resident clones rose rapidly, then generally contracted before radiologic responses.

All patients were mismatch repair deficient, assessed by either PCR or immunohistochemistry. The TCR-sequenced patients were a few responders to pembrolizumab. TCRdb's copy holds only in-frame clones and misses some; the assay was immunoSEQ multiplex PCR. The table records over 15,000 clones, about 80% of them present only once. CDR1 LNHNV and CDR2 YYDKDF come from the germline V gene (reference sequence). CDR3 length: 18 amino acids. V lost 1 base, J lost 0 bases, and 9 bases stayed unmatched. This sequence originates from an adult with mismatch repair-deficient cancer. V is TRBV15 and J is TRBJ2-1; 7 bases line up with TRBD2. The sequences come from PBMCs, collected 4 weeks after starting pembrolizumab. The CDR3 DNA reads TGTGCCACCAGCAGAGGACCAGCGGGACTAAGCTCCTACAATGAGCAGTTCTTC. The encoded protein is CATSRGPAGLSSYNEQFF.